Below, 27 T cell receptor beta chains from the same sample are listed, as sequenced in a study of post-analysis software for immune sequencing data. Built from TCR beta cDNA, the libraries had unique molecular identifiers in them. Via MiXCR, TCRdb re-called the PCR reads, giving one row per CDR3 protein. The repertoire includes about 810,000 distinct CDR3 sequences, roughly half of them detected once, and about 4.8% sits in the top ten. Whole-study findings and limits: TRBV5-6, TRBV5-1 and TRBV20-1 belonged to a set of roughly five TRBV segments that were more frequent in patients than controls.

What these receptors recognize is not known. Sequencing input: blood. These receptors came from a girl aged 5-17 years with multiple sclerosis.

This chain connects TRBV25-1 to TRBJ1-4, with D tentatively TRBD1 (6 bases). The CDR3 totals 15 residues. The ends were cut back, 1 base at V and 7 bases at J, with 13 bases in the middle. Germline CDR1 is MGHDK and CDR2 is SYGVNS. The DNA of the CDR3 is TGTGCCAGCAGTGAATCGGGGGGGGCGCGTGAAAAACTGTTTTTT. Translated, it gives CASSESGGAREKLFF. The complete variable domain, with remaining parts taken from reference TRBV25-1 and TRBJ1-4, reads EADIYQTPRYLVIGTGKKITLECSQTMGHDKMYWYQQDPGMELHLIHYSYGVNSTEKGDLSSESTVSRIRTEHFPLTLESARPSHTSQYLCASSESGGAREKLFFGSGTQLSVL.

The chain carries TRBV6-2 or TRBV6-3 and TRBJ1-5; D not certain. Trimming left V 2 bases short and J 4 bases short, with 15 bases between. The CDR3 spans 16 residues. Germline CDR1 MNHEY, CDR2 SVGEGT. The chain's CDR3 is CASSYTRTATNQPQHF. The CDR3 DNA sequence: TGTGCCAGCAGTTACACCCGGACGGCTACTAATCAGCCCCAGCATTTT.

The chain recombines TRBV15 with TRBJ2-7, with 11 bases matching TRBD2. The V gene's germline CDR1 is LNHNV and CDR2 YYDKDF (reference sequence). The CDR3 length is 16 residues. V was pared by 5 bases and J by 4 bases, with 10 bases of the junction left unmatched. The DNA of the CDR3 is TGTGCCACCAGCGACCGACTAGCGGGAACCGGGTACGAGCAGTACTTC. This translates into CATSDRLAGTGYEQYF.

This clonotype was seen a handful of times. The DNA for the CDR3 is TGCGCCAGCAGCCAAGCCGACGTAGCTAACTATGGCTACACCTTC. It is translated as CASSQADVANYGYTF. The chain uses TRBV4-1 and TRBJ1-2; D gene uncertain. With 1 base removed from V and 0 bases from J, the gap between germline ends came to 9 bases. The CDR3 loop spans 15 amino acids. Germline CDR1 is MGHRA and CDR2 is YSYEKL.

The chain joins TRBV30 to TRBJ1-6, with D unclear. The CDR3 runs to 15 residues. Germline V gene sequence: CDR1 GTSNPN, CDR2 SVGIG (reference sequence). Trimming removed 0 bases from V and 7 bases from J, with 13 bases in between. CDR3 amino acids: CAWSVDRKSNSPLHF. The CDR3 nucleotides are TGTGCCTGGAGTGTTGACCGGAAAAGCAATTCACCCCTCCACTTT.

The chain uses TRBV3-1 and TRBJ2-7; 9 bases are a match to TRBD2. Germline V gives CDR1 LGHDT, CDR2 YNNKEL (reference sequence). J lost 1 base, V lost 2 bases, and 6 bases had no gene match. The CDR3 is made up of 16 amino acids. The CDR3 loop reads CASSQTSGRLSYEQYF. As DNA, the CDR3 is TGTGCCAGCAGCCAAACCAGCGGGAGGCTTTCCTACGAGCAGTACTTC.

The CDR3 reads CSANLLAIQETQYF. In DNA form, the CDR3 reads TGCAGTGCTAACCTACTAGCGATCCAAGAGACCCAGTACTTC. The chain uses TRBV20-1 and TRBJ2-5, with 7 bases that match TRBD2. The CDR3 length is 14 residues. Germline trimming cut 4 bases from V and 1 base from J; bases unmatched to any gene: 6. In germline, CDR1 is DFQATT, CDR2 SNEGSKA (reference sequence).

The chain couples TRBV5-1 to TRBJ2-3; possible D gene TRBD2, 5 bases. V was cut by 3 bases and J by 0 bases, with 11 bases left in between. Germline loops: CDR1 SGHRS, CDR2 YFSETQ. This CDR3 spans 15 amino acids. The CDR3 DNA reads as TGCGCCAGCAGCTCTGGAGGCGGGAGCACAGATACGCAGTATTTT. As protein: CASSSGGGSTDTQYF.

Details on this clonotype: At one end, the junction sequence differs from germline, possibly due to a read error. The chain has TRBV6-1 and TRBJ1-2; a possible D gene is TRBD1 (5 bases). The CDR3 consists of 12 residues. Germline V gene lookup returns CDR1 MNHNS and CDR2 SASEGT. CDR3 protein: CAGSETGYGYTF. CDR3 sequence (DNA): TGTGCCGGCAGTGAAACAGGATATGGCTACACCTTC.

The CDR3 spells CASSPRGGNWYGYTF. CDR3 DNA: TGTGCCAGCAGCCCACGGGGTGGGAACTGGTATGGCTACACCTTC. The chain couples TRBV9 to TRBJ1-2; unclear D gene. Germline loops: CDR1 SGDLS, CDR2 YYNGEE. CDR3 length equals 15 residues. V lost 4 bases, J lost 5 bases, and 18 bases lay in between.

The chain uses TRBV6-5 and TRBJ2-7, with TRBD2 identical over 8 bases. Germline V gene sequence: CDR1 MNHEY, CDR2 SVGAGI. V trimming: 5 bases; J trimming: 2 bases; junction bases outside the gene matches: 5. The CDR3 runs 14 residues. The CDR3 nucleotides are TGTGCCAGCAGTACCTCTAGCGGGCCCTACGAGCAGTACTTC. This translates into CASSTSSGPYEQYF.

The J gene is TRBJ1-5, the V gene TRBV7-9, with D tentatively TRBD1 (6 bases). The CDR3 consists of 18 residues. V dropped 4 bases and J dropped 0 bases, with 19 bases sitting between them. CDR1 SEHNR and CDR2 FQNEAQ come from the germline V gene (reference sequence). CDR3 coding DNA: TGTGCCAGCAGCTCCTACCGTGGGACAAGTACTAGCAATCAGCCCCAGCATTTT. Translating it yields CASSSYRGTSTSNQPQHF.

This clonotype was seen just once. In DNA, the CDR3 is TGTGCCAGCAGCGTAGCTAGCGGGAGGTCCACCGGGGAGCTGTTTTTT. Translating gives CASSVASGRSTGELFF. This rearrangement joins TRBV9 to TRBJ2-2, with 11 bases identical to TRBD2. The CDR3 is 16 residues long. Germline CDR1 is SGDLS and CDR2 is YYNGEE. The ends lost 0 bases at V and 4 bases at J; junction bases unmatched: 2.

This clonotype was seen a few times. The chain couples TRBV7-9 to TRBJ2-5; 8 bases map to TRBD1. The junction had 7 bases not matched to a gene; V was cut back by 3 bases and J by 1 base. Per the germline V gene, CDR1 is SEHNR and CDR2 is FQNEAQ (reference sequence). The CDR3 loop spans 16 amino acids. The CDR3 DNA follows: TGTGCCAGCAGCTTCCGGACAGGGCCTGCCCAAGAGACCCAGTACTTC. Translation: CASSFRTGPAQETQYF.

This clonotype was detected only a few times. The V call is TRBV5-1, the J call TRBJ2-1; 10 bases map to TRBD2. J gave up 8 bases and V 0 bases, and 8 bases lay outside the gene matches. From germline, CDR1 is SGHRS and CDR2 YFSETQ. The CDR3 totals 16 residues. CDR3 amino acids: CASSLAPSGGVDEQFF. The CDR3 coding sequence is TGCGCCAGCAGCTTGGCCCCTAGCGGGGGCGTGGATGAGCAGTTCTTC. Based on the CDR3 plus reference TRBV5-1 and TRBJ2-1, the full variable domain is KAGVTQTPRYLIKTRGQQVTLSCSPISGHRSVSWYQQTPGQGLQFLFEYFSETQRNKGNFPGRFSGRQFSNSRSEMNVSTLELGDSALYLCASSLAPSGGVDEQFFGPGTRLTVL.

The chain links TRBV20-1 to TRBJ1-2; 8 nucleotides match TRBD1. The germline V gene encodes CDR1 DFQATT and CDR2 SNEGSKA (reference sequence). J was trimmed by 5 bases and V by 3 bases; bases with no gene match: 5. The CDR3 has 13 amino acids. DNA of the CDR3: TGCAGTGCTAGGGCAGGGGGCGCTTATGGCTACACCTTC. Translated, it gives CSARAGGAYGYTF.

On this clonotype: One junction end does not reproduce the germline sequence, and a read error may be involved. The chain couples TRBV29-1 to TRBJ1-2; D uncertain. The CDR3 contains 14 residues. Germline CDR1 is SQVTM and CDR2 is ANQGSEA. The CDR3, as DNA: TGCAGCGTTGAAGCCCCGGGGAAGAACTTTGGCTACACCTTC. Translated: CSVEAPGKNFGYTF.

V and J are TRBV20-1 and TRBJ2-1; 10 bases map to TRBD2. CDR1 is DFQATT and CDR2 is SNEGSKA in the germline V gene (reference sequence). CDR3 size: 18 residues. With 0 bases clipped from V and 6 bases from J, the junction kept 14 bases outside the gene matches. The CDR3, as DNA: TGCAGTGCTAGAGATCATCGGGGGTTACTAGCGGGATTCAATGAGCAGTTCTTC. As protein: CSARDHRGLLAGFNEQFF.

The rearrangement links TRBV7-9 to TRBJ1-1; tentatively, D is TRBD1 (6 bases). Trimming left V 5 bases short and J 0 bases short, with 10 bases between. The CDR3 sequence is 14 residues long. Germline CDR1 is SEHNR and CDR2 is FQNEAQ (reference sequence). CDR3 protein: CASSAGAMNTEAFF. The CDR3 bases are TGTGCCAGCAGCGCAGGGGCTATGAACACTGAAGCTTTCTTT.

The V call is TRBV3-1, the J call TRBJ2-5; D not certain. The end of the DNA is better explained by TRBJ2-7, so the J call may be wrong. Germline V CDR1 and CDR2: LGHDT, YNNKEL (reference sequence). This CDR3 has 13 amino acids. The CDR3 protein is CASSQLFGNEQYF. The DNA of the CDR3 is TGTGCCAGCAGCCAACTGTTCGGAAACGAGCAGTACTTC.

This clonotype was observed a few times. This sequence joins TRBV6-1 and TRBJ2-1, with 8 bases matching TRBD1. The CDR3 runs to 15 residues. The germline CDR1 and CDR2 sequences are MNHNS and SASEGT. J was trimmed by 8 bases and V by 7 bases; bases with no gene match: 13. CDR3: CASIEGDRLRDEQFF. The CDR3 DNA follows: TGTGCCAGCATCGAAGGGGACAGGCTTCGAGATGAGCAGTTCTTC.

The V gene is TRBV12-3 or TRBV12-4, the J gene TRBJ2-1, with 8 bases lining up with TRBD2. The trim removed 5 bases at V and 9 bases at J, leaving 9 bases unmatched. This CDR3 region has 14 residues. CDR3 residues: CASSIPPGGREQFF. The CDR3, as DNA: TGTGCCAGCAGTATACCACCGGGGGGGCGTGAGCAGTTCTTC.

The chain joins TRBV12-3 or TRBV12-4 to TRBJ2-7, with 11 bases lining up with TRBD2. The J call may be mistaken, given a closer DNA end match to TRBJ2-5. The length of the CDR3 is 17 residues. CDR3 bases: TGTGCCAGCAGTTTAGGAGCCCTAGCGGGGGGTCAAGAGACCCAGTACTTC. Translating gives CASSLGALAGGQETQYF.

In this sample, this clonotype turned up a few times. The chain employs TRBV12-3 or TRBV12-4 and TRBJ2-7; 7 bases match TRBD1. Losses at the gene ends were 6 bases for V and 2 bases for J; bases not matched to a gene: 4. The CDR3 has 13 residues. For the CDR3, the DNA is TGTGCCAGCAGCGCAGGGGGAACCTACGAGCAGTACTTC. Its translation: CASSAGGTYEQYF.

CDR3 in DNA: TGCAGCGTTACTACCCCTAGAGAAACTCCTAATGGCTACACCTTC. This encodes CSVTTPRETPNGYTF. The chain has TRBV29-1 and TRBJ1-2; D not resolved. The CDR3 is 15 residues long. Trimming stripped 5 bases from V and 6 bases from J, with 22 bases between. Germline V CDR1 and CDR2: SQVTM, ANQGSEA.

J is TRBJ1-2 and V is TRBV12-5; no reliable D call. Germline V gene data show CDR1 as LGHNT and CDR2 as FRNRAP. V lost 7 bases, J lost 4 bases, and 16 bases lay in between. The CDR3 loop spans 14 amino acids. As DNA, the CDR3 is TGTGCTAGTGTCTTTTCTGGCCAGTCCTATGGCTACACCTTC. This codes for CASVFSGQSYGYTF.

In DNA form, the CDR3 reads TGTGCCAGCAGTTCCCAAAGGGGGGGGGACTATGGCTACACCTTC. Translated, it gives CASSSQRGGDYGYTF. The V gene is TRBV6-5, the J gene TRBJ1-2, with TRBD1 as a possible D gene (6 bases). The germline gives CDR1 MNHEY, CDR2 SVGAGI. Trimming shortened V by 4 bases and J by 3 bases, and 15 bases separated the two germline ends. This CDR3 is built from 15 residues.